Presented here are 32 T cell receptor beta chains from one specimen sequenced in a study of T cell responses to AZD1222 COVID-19 vaccine (dated by TCRdb to the early 2020s). Receptors were amplified or captured by the immunoSEQ multiplex PCR assay. TCRdb retrieved this table from immuneACCESS and kept in-frame rearrangements only. Not all clones are present; in checked studies, unresolved V genes account for under half, and no reason is known for the remainder. For this sample the table gives approximately 110,000 clones, of which around 87% were detected only once. The ten largest clones take up less than 4.5% of the sample. Reading the label with the study, this specimen's time point is: about 28 days (+/-7) after the second vaccine dose. The sequencing here drew on peripheral blood, taken 28 days after the second AZD1222 dose. These receptors originate from an adult who received the AZD1222 COVID-19 vaccine.

The chain links TRBV4-1 to TRBJ1-6, with a tentative D call TRBD1 (6 bases). In germline, CDR1 is MGHRA, CDR2 YSYEKL. Trimming cost V 0 bases and J 6 bases, with 12 bases left between them. This CDR3 region has 16 residues. CDR3 region: CASSQERGAPNSPLHF. The CDR3 nucleotides are TGCGCCAGCAGCCAAGAACGGGGGGCGCCTAATTCACCCCTCCACTTT.

The V and J genes are TRBV7-9 and TRBJ2-3; TRBD1 agrees at 7 bases. The germline V gene has CDR1 SEHNR and CDR2 FQNEAQ (reference sequence). The V gene end was trimmed by 7 bases and the J gene end by 2 bases; junction bases not matched to a gene: 6. The CDR3 consists of 14 residues. The DNA for the CDR3 is TGTGCCAGCAAGAAGGGGGCCAACACAGATACGCAGTATTTT. Translation gives CASKKGANTDTQYF.

This sequence joins TRBV3-1 (or the pseudogene TRBV3-2) and TRBJ1-5; 7 bases map to TRBD1. The V segment lost 3 bases and the J segment 6 bases; nucleotides outside the gene matches: 5. The CDR3 runs 14 residues. CDR1 is LGHDT and CDR2 is YNNKEL in the germline V gene (reference sequence). CDR3 coding DNA: TGTGCCAGCAGCCAGACAGGGCGAAGTCAGCCCCAGCATTTT. Translated: CASSQTGRSQPQHF.

This clone was counted a few times. V gene TRBV5-7 combines with J gene TRBJ2-2, with D possibly being TRBD2 (6 bases). TRBV5-7 is classed as an ORF, of uncertain function. The CDR3 spans 14 residues. V gave up 1 base and J gave up 6 bases, with 10 bases separating them. The CDR3 loop is CASSLYWDSGELFF. In nucleotides, the CDR3 is TGTGCCAGCAGCTTGTACTGGGACTCCGGGGAGCTGTTTTTT.

This sequence joins TRBV28 and TRBJ2-7; possibly TRBD2 for D (6 bases). There are 14 residues in the CDR3. Per the germline V gene, CDR1 is MDHEN and CDR2 is SYDVKM. The V end was cut by 8 bases, the J end by 5 bases, with 19 bases between. The CDR3 region is CASLSMDGSNEQYF. CDR3 nucleotides: TGTGCCAGCCTCTCCATGGACGGGAGCAACGAGCAGTACTTC. The variable domain in full, with the rest retrieved from reference TRBV28 and TRBJ2-7, is DVKVTQSSRYLVKRTGEKVFLECVQDMDHENMFWYRQDPGLGLRLIYFSYDVKMKEKGDIPEGYSVSREKKERFSLILESASTNQTSMYLCASLSMDGSNEQYFGPGTRLTVT.

The chain couples TRBV28 to TRBJ1-5; the match to TRBD1 covers 10 bases. The CDR3 is 16 amino acids. Germline CDR1 is MDHEN and CDR2 is SYDVKM. Trimming took 3 bases from V and 0 from J; bases not matched to a gene: 2. CDR3 loop: CASSLTGGYSNQPQHF. The CDR3 nucleotides read TGTGCCAGCAGTTTGACAGGGGGCTATAGCAATCAGCCCCAGCATTTT.

In this sample, this clone turned up a few times. The genes are TRBV6-5 and TRBJ1-2; D may be TRBD1 (5 bases). Germline V gene data show CDR1 as MNHEY and CDR2 as SVGAGI. With 11 bases removed from V and 4 bases from J, the gap between germline ends came to 14 bases. This CDR3 contains 12 residues. CDR3 amino acids: CACTREIYGYTF. For the CDR3, the DNA is TGTGCCTGCACCAGGGAAATCTATGGCTACACCTTC.

The chain employs TRBV6-5 and TRBJ2-2; 7 nucleotides align to TRBD2. The CDR3 length is 15 residues. With 6 bases clipped from V and 0 bases from J, the junction kept 4 bases outside the gene matches. Germline V lookup: CDR1 MNHEY, CDR2 SVGAGI. CDR3 amino acids: CASSLTSANTGELFF. The CDR3 bases are TGTGCCAGCAGCCTTACTAGCGCGAACACCGGGGAGCTGTTTTTT.

The chain is built from TRBV6-5 and TRBJ1-1; D not resolved. Trimming pared 6 bases from V and 3 bases from J, leaving 14 bases between. The CDR3 totals 14 residues. Germline CDR1 reads MNHEY; CDR2 reads SVGAGI. The CDR3 bases are TGTGCCAGCAGCTACAATGGGTGGGACACTGAAGCTTTCTTT. Translating gives CASSYNGWDTEAFF.

The chain recombines TRBV27 with TRBJ2-2, with D unresolved. Germline CDR1 MNHEY, CDR2 SMNVEV (reference sequence). CDR3 size: 14 residues. Trimming stripped 6 bases from V and 3 bases from J, with 11 bases between. CDR3 sequence (DNA): TGTGCCAGCAGGGACGGATGGGACACCGGGGAGCTGTTTTTT. Amino acids: CASRDGWDTGELFF.

The V call is TRBV19, the J call TRBJ1-5; 7 bases map to TRBD1. V was pared by 10 bases and J by 0 bases, with 6 bases of the junction left unmatched. CDR1 and CDR2 from the germline V gene are LNHDA and SQIVND (reference sequence). The CDR3 consists of 14 residues. CDR3 DNA: TGTGCCACCAGGGGGGTTTTTAGCAATCAGCCCCAGCATTTT. It yields the protein CATRGVFSNQPQHF.

The chain uses TRBV16 and TRBJ1-5; D is unclear. The germline V and J ends were trimmed by 5 bases and 1 base, with 6 bases remaining between them. The CDR3 consists of 13 residues. Germline CDR1 KGHSY, CDR2 FQNENV. CDR3 in amino acids: CASSDGSNQPQHF. CDR3 in DNA: TGTGCCAGCAGCGACGGGAGCAATCAGCCCCAGCATTTT.

This chain connects TRBV28 to TRBJ1-4; D might be TRBD1 (5 bases). The CDR3 is made up of 15 amino acids. Germline CDR1 reads MDHEN; CDR2 reads SYDVKM. Trimming removed 5 bases from V and 4 bases from J, with 14 bases in between. CDR3 residues: CASSPPGRGNEKLFF. The CDR3 bases are TGTGCCAGCAGTCCTCCGGGACGGGGTAATGAAAAACTGTTTTTT.

This clone was detected once. The chain has TRBV7-2 and TRBJ2-7, with D possibly TRBD1 on 6 matching bases. Germline V lookup: CDR1 SGHTA, CDR2 FQGNSA. The CDR3 has 12 amino acids. V was cut by 1 base and J by 8 bases, with 9 bases left in between. CDR3 nucleotide sequence: TGTGCCAGCAGCTTAGGAGGGGGACAGCAGTACTTC. This gives the protein CASSLGGGQQYF.

The chain uses TRBV6-2 or TRBV6-3 and TRBJ1-5; no definite D call. This CDR3 is built from 14 residues. Germline assignment: CDR1 MNHEY and CDR2 SVGEGT. The germline V and J ends were trimmed by 5 bases and 0 bases, with 8 bases remaining between them. CDR3 sequence reads: CASSREYSNQPQHF. In DNA, the CDR3 is TGTGCCAGCAGTCGGGAGTATAGCAATCAGCCCCAGCATTTT.

The chain's CDR3 is CASSLVGQETQYF. Here the CDR3 DNA reads TGTGCCAGCAGCTTAGTGGGTCAAGAGACCCAGTACTTC. This rearrangement joins TRBV11-1 to TRBJ2-5; D gene ambiguous. CDR1 is SGHAT and CDR2 is FQDESV in the germline V gene (reference sequence). Deletions cut 1 base from V and 2 bases from J, with 5 bases between. The CDR3 totals 13 residues. Filled out from reference TRBV11-1 and TRBJ2-5, the complete variable domain reads EAEVAQSPRYKITEKSQAVAFWCDPISGHATLYWYRQILGQGPELLVQFQDESVVDDSQLPKDRFSAERLKGVDSTLKIQPAELGDSAMYLCASSLVGQETQYFGPGTRLLVL.

V usage is TRBV5-1 and J usage is TRBJ2-1, with 11 bases identical to TRBD2. The J segment lost 0 bases and the V segment lost 5 bases, leaving 4 bases of the junction unmatched. Germline CDR1 is SGHRS and CDR2 is YFSETQ. CDR3 length equals 16 residues. The CDR3 protein is CASRIAGGLSYNEQFF. The CDR3 coding sequence is TGCGCCAGCAGAATAGCGGGAGGGCTCTCCTACAATGAGCAGTTCTTC.

The chain employs TRBV19 and TRBJ2-1; 7 bases align to TRBD2. V gave up 5 bases and J gave up 8 bases; unmatched junction bases: 9. The germline CDR1 and CDR2 sequences are LNHDA and SQIVND (reference sequence). The CDR3 has 14 residues. The CDR3 DNA reads TGTGCCAGTAGTTTGTGGGCGAGCGGGGATGAGCAGTTCTTC. This translates into CASSLWASGDEQFF.

The rearrangement links TRBV10-3 to TRBJ2-2; 10 nucleotides match TRBD2. The J segment lost 1 base and the V segment lost 4 bases, leaving 9 bases of the junction unmatched. In germline, CDR1 is ENHRY, CDR2 SYGVKD. The CDR3 loop spans 18 amino acids. The CDR3: CAISGASGRFGNTGELFF. CDR3 DNA: TGTGCCATCAGTGGGGCTAGCGGGAGATTTGGGAACACCGGGGAGCTGTTTTTT.

The chain is built from TRBV29-1 and TRBJ2-3; D is unresolved. Looked up from germline, CDR1 is SQVTM and CDR2 is ANQGSEA. Between the trimmed V and J ends, which lost 3 bases and 2 bases, there was a span of 6 bases. The CDR3 is 12 residues long. In DNA, the CDR3 is TGCAGCGTTGAGGGCAACACAGATACGCAGTATTTT. It is translated as CSVEGNTDTQYF.

The chain couples TRBV6-5 to TRBJ1-2; D might be TRBD1 (6 bases). Germline assignment: CDR1 MNHEY and CDR2 SVGAGI. Trimming stripped 8 bases from V and 4 bases from J, with 11 bases between. CDR3 length equals 12 residues. The CDR3 loop reads CASGTGSYGYTF. CDR3 in DNA: TGTGCCAGCGGTACAGGGTCCTATGGCTACACCTTC.

The J gene is TRBJ2-2, the V gene TRBV15; D unresolved. Germline V gene lookup returns CDR1 LNHNV and CDR2 YYDKDF (reference sequence). CDR3 length equals 17 residues. The germline V and J ends were trimmed by 0 bases and 6 bases, with 17 bases remaining between them. The CDR3 nucleotides are TGTGCCACCAGCAGAGATTATAAGGGTTCAACTTCCGGGGAGCTGTTTTTT. Its protein is CATSRDYKGSTSGELFF. The variable domain in full, with the rest retrieved from reference TRBV15 and TRBJ2-2, is DAMVIQNPRYQVTQFGKPVTLSCSQTLNHNVMYWYQQKSSQAPKLLFHYYDKDFNNEADTPDNFQSRRPNTSFCFLDIRSPGLGDTAMYLCATSRDYKGSTSGELFFGEGSRLTVL.

This sequence joins TRBV4-3 and TRBJ1-2; the match to TRBD1 covers 9 bases. V dropped 3 bases and J dropped 8; count of bases not matched to a gene: 16. Germline-derived CDR1 and CDR2 are LGHNA and YSLEER. This CDR3 has 17 amino acids. CDR3: CASSQTPSGQGNSGYTF. CDR3 in DNA: TGCGCCAGCAGCCAGACCCCTTCGGGACAGGGAAATAGCGGCTACACCTTC.

This chain joins TRBV4-1 and TRBJ2-3; 10 nucleotides line up with TRBD2. The CDR3 length is 15 residues. The germline CDR1 and CDR2 sequences are MGHRA and YSYEKL. V shed 3 bases and J 1 base; nucleotides not matched to a gene: 1. CDR3 sequence: CASSHLAGGTDTQYF. The CDR3 DNA reads as TGCGCCAGCAGCCACCTAGCGGGGGGCACAGATACGCAGTATTTT.

The V and J genes are TRBV9 and TRBJ1-6; 7 bases are shared with TRBD1. The V gene's germline CDR1 is SGDLS and CDR2 YYNGEE. The CDR3 extends over 14 amino acids. V lost 4 bases to trimming and J lost 12 bases; unmatched junction nucleotides: 10. CDR3 amino acids: CASSPGTDIRPLHF. CDR3 DNA sequence: TGTGCCAGCAGCCCCGGGACAGACATTCGACCCCTCCACTTT. Together with reference TRBV9 and TRBJ1-6, the CDR3 gives the full variable domain: DSGVTQTPKHLITATGQRVTLRCSPRSGDLSVYWYQQSLDQGLQFLIQYYNGEERAKGNILERFSAQQFPDLHSELNLSSLELGDSALYFCASSPGTDIRPLHFGNGTRLTVT.

The rearrangement links TRBV19 to TRBJ2-7, with D unresolved. The CDR3 has 13 amino acids. The germline gives CDR1 LNHDA, CDR2 SQIVND (reference sequence). V was cut by 3 bases and J by 1 base, with 7 bases left in between. This CDR3 is CASSIQVSYEQYF. The CDR3, as DNA: TGTGCCAGTAGTATTCAGGTTTCCTACGAGCAGTACTTC.

This sequence joins TRBV30 and TRBJ1-2; no clear D. The CDR3 has 11 amino acids. Germline assignment: CDR1 GTSNPN and CDR2 SVGIG (reference sequence). Trimming took 0 bases from V and 5 from J, leaving 4 bases between them. The chain's CDR3 is CAWSVQYGYTF. Written as DNA, the CDR3 is TGTGCCTGGAGTGTACAGTATGGCTACACCTTC.

The chain has TRBV6-1 and TRBJ2-7, with TRBD1 matching over 7 bases. Looked up from germline, CDR1 is MNHNS and CDR2 is SASEGT. Trimming removed 2 bases from V and 0 bases from J; junction bases left unmatched: 7. The length of the CDR3 is 16 residues. The CDR3 DNA sequence: TGTGCCAGCAGTGAACCAGGGGGACGGAGCTCCTACGAGCAGTACTTC. It specifies CASSEPGGRSSYEQYF.

The chain has TRBV30 and TRBJ2-1; D not resolved. CDR3 length: 14 residues. Germline V gene sequence: CDR1 GTSNPN, CDR2 SVGIG (reference sequence). The V and J ends lost 3 bases and 6 bases respectively, with 15 bases between them. The CDR3 loop reads CAWSLVPWGNEQFF. CDR3 coding DNA: TGTGCCTGGAGCCTAGTTCCCTGGGGCAATGAGCAGTTCTTC.

The DNA of the CDR3 is TGTGCCACATATGAGGAACAGGATGGCTACACCTTC. It codes for CATYEEQDGYTF. V and J are TRBV9 and TRBJ1-2; D might be TRBD1 (5 bases). The V gene's germline CDR1 is SGDLS and CDR2 YYNGEE. Trimming shortened V by 9 bases and J by 6 bases, and 15 bases separated the two germline ends. The CDR3 is 12 amino acids. Looking up the rest from reference TRBV9 and TRBJ1-2 gives the full variable domain: DSGVTQTPKHLITATGQRVTLRCSPRSGDLSVYWYQQSLDQGLQFLIQYYNGEERAKGNILERFSAQQFPDLHSELNLSSLELGDSALYFCATYEEQDGYTFGSGTRLTVV.

The chain uses TRBV10-3 and TRBJ2-1; 12 nucleotides line up with TRBD2. J was trimmed by 9 bases and V by 2 bases; bases with no gene match: 5. The CDR3 sequence is 15 residues long. Germline V gene data show CDR1 as ENHRY and CDR2 as SYGVKD. In nucleotides, the CDR3 is TGTGCCATCAGTGAGCCTAGCGGGGGGGCCGTTGAGCAGTTCTTC. This sequence encodes CAISEPSGGAVEQFF.

CDR3 sequence reads: CASSPPGTSMGGEQFF. The DNA for the CDR3 is TGTGCCAGCAGCCCCCCTGGGACTAGCATGGGGGGTGAGCAGTTCTTC. The chain has TRBV7-2 and TRBJ2-1; 9 bases match TRBD2. Germline V lookup: CDR1 SGHTA, CDR2 FQGNSA. This CDR3 region has 16 residues. After removal of 5 bases from V and 9 bases from J, the junction contained 14 bases not matched to a gene.